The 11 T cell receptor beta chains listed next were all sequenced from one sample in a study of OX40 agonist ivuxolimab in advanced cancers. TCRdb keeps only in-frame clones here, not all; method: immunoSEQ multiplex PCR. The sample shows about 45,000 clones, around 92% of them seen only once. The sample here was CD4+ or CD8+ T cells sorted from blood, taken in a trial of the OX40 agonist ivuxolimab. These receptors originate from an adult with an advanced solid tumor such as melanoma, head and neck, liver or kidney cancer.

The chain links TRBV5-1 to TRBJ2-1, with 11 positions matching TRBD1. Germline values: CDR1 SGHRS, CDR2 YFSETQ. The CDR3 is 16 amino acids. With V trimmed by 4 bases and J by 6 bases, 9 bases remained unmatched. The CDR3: CASSHGQGAEGNEQFF. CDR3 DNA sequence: TGCGCCAGCAGCCACGGACAGGGGGCGGAAGGCAATGAGCAGTTCTTC.

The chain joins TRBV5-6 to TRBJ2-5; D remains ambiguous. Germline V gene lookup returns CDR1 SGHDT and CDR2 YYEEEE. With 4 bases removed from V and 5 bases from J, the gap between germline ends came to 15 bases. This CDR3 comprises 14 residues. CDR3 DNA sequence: TGTGCCAGCAGCCCTTCTATAGGCCTGGAGACCCAGTACTTC. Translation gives CASSPSIGLETQYF.

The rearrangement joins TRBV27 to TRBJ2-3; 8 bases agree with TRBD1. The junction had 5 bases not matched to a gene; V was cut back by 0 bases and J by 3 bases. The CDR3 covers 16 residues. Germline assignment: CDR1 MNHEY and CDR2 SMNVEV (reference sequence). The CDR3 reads CASSLSGTGGTDTQYF. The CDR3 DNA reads TGTGCCAGCAGTTTATCCGGGACAGGAGGTACAGATACGCAGTATTTT.

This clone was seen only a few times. CDR3 bases: TGTGCCAGCAGTTCAGGGGGCAATCAGCCCCAGCATTTT. This codes for CASSSGGNQPQHF. This rearrangement joins TRBV6-5 to TRBJ1-5, with a tentative D call TRBD1 (6 bases). The CDR3 has 13 amino acids. Trimming took 4 bases from V and 2 from J, leaving 6 bases between them. Per germline, CDR1 MNHEY and CDR2 SVGAGI.

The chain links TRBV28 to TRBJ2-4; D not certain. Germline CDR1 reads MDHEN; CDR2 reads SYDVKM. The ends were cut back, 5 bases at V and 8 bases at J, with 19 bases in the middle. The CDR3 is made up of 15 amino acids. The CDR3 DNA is TGTGCCAGCAGTCCCACGGACGGTCTTAGGTACATTCAGTACTTC. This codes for CASSPTDGLRYIQYF. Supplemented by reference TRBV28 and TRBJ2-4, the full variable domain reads DVKVTQSSRYLVKRTGEKVFLECVQDMDHENMFWYRQDPGLGLRLIYFSYDVKMKEKGDIPEGYSVSREKKERFSLILESASTNQTSMYLCASSPTDGLRYIQYFGAGTRLSVL.

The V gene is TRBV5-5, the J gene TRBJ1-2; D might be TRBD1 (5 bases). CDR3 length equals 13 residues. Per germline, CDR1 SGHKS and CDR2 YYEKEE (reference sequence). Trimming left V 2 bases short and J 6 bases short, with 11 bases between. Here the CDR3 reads CASSFTGPDGYTF. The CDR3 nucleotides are TGTGCCAGCAGCTTTACAGGCCCGGATGGCTACACCTTC.

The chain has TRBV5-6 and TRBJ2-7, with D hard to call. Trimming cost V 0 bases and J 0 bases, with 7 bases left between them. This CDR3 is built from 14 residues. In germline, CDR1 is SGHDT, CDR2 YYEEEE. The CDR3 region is CASSLEQSSYEQYF. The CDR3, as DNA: TGTGCCAGCAGCTTGGAGCAGAGCTCCTACGAGCAGTACTTC.

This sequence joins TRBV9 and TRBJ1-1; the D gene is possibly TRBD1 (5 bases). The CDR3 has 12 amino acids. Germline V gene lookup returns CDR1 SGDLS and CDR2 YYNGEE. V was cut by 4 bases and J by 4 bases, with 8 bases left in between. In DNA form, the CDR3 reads TGTGCCAGCAGCCCCGGGACCACTGAAGCTTTCTTT. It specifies CASSPGTTEAFF.

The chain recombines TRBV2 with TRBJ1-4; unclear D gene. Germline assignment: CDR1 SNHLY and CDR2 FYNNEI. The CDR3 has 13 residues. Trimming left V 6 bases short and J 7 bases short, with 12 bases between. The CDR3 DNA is TGTGCCAGCAGCGATGGACCGCTTGAAAAACTGTTTTTT. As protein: CASSDGPLEKLFF.

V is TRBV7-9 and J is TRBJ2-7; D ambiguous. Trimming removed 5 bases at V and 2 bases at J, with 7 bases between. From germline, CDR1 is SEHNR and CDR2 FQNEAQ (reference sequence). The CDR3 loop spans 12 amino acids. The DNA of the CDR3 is TGTGCCAGCAGCGTGGGGACCTACGAGCAGTACTTC. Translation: CASSVGTYEQYF.

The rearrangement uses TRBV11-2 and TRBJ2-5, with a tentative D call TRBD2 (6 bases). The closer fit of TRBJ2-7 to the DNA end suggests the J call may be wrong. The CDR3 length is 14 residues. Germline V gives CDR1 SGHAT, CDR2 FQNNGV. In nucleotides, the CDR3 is TGTGCCAGCAGCTTTTCGGGCGGGACCTACGAGCAGTACTTC. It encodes CASSFSGGTYEQYF.